These T cell receptor beta chains were read from a single sample in a study of cytomegalovirus exposure and HLA in healthy donors. Clones were read by immunoSEQ multiplex PCR, and TCRdb kept only the in-frame ones, dropping some. The data hold 240,000 or so clones, with approximately 82% observed a single time. The sequencing sample was made of PBMCs. Source of these receptors: a woman aged 60-75 years in good health and CMV-seropositive. Each CDR3 is given with its conserved first and last residue. D genes are given only for firm matches. Clone size appears in some rows only: once, few, many, or a class for an expanded clone.

>TRBJ1-5|TRBV19|-|-
CASSIDGGAGQPQHF
TGTGCCAGTAGTATAGATGGGGGGGCAGGTCAGCCCCAGCATTTT
>TRBJ2-7|TRBV2|few|TRBD1
CASSGQGSLLEQYF
TGTGCCAGCAGCGGACAGGGGTCCCTACTGGAGCAGTACTTC
>TRBJ1-2|TRBV9|once|-
CASSPGGAVGYTF
TGTGCCAGCAGCCCCGGGGGGGCGGTAGGCTACACCTTC
>TRBJ1-1|TRBV19|few|-
CASSRPGYNVEAFF
TGTGCCAGTAGTAGGCCGGGTTACAATGTTGAAGCTTTCTTT
>TRBJ2-1|TRBV5-1|few|TRBD2
CASGGLAGDNNEQFF
TGCGCCAGCGGGGGACTAGCGGGAGATAACAATGAGCAGTTCTTC
>TRBJ1-2|TRBV27|-|-
CASSPLVGGRGYTF
TGTGCCAGCAGCCCCTTGGTCGGGGGGCGTGGCTACACCTTC
>TRBJ2-1|TRBV7-9|-|-
CASSFTYNEQFF
TGTGCCAGCAGCTTCACCTACAATGAGCAGTTCTTC
>TRBJ1-4|TRBV2|-|TRBD1
CASTQTGWESATNEKLFF
TGTGCCAGCACCCAGACAGGGTGGGAATCTGCCACTAATGAAAAACTGTTTTTT
>TRBJ1-4|TRBV30|once|TRBD1
CAWEPGGHEKLFF
TGTGCTTGGGAGCCAGGGGGCCATGAAAAACTGTTTTTT
>TRBJ2-1|TRBV9|-|TRBD2
CASSVVPSGEQFF
TGTGCCAGCAGCGTAGTCCCTAGCGGGGAGCAGTTCTTC
>TRBJ2-7|TRBV7-9|few|TRBD2
CASSPKGLAGSEQYF
TGTGCCAGCAGCCCGAAAGGACTAGCGGGAAGCGAGCAGTACTTC
>TRBJ2-5|TRBV5-1|-|TRBD2
CASSLTSGNQETQYF
TGCGCCAGCAGCTTGACTAGCGGGAATCAGGAGACCCAGTACTTC
>TRBJ2-1|TRBV4-2|-|-
CASSQDPGPPYNEQFF
TGTGCCAGCAGCCAAGACCCAGGTCCCCCCTACAATGAGCAGTTCTTC
>TRBJ1-2|TRBV28|once|-
CASSLVENYGYTF
TGTGCCAGCAGTTTAGTGGAGAACTATGGCTACACCTTC
>TRBJ1-1|TRBV29-1|-|-
CSAGAGGDTEAFF
TGCAGCGCCGGGGCCGGGGGGGACACTGAAGCTTTCTTT
>TRBJ1-1|TRBV4-1|-|TRBD1
CASSQGTGKRNTEAFF
TGCGCCAGCAGCCAGGGGACAGGGAAAAGGAACACTGAAGCTTTCTTT
>TRBJ2-2|TRBV6-1|-|TRBD1
CASSATGGNTGELFF
TGTGCCAGCAGTGCGACAGGGGGCAACACCGGGGAGCTGTTTTTT
>TRBJ1-2|TRBV6-6|-|-
CASSPVEGYTF
TGTGCCAGCAGCCCCGTTGAGGGCTACACCTTC
>TRBJ1-5|TRBV19|-|-
CASSIDARGNQPQHF
TGTGCCAGTAGTATAGACGCGCGTGGCAATCAGCCCCAGCATTTT
>TRBJ2-3|TRBV9|-|TRBD2
CASSTLGWTRTYTDTQYF
TGTGCCAGCAGCACCTTGGGGTGGACTAGGACATACACAGATACGCAGTATTTT
>TRBJ2-5|TRBV7-8|-|-
CASSLVPGRETQYF
TGTGCCAGCAGCTTAGTTCCAGGGCGGGAGACCCAGTACTTC
>TRBJ2-7|TRBV5-6|-|TRBD1
CASSWDRGLHEQYF
TGTGCCAGCAGCTGGGACAGGGGACTCCACGAGCAGTACTTC
>TRBJ1-2|TRBV9|-|TRBD1
CASSGQGATF
TGTGCCAGCAGCGGACAGGGAGCCACCTTC
>TRBJ1-1|TRBV10-3|-|-
CAIAGGGAVGTEAFF
TGTGCCATCGCAGGCGGGGGGGCTGTGGGCACTGAAGCTTTCTTT
>TRBJ2-5|TRBV6-5|-|TRBD2
CASYQREGGETQYF
TGTGCCAGCTATCAGCGGGAGGGAGGTGAGACCCAGTACTTC
>TRBJ1-1|TRBV28|-|-
CASTINRAQAFF
TGTGCCAGCACCATAAACAGGGCCCAAGCTTTCTTT
>TRBJ2-1|TRBV7-9|-|TRBD2
CASSFTSGNEQFF
TGTGCCAGCAGCTTTACTAGCGGCAATGAGCAGTTCTTC
>TRBJ1-2|TRBV6-5|few|-
CASSQQGRGYTF
TGTGCCAGCAGTCAACAGGGTCGGGGCTACACCTTC
>TRBJ2-1|TRBV6-1|once|-
CASSLRGWDEQFF
TGTGCCAGCAGCCTACGCGGTTGGGATGAGCAGTTCTTC
>TRBJ2-5|TRBV25-1|-|-
CASSRTNQETQYF
TGTGCCAGCAGTAGGACTAACCAAGAGACCCAGTACTTC
>TRBJ1-5|TRBV2|few|TRBD1
CASTVGTANNQPQHF
TGTGCCAGCACCGTGGGGACAGCGAACAATCAGCCCCAGCATTTT
>TRBJ1-2|TRBV5-4|-|-
CASSLDRALNYGYTF
TGTGCCAGCAGCTTGGACAGGGCGCTTAACTATGGCTACACCTTC
>TRBJ1-4|TRBV4-1|-|-
CASRHHSNEKLFF
TGCGCCAGCAGGCACCATTCTAACGAAAAACTGTTTTTT
>TRBJ2-2|TRBV30|-|-
CAWNKPPWRESRTGELFF
TGTGCCTGGAATAAACCCCCTTGGCGGGAATCGAGGACCGGGGAGCTGTTTTTT
>TRBJ2-1|TRBV6-5|-|TRBD1
CASSYGTGRGNEQFF
TGTGCCAGCAGTTACGGGACAGGGAGAGGGAATGAGCAGTTCTTC
>TRBJ1-4|TRBV5-1|-|-
CASSSQFPEKLFF
TGCGCCAGCAGCTCTCAGTTCCCAGAAAAACTGTTTTTT
>TRBJ2-7|TRBV28|once|TRBD1
CASSLRLDRVSKEQYF
TGTGCCAGCAGTTTACGCCTCGACAGGGTATCGAAAGAGCAGTACTTC
>TRBJ2-1|TRBV13|-|-
CASSTGTPAYNEQFF
TGTGCCAGCAGCACCGGGACACCGGCTTACAATGAGCAGTTCTTC
>TRBJ1-2|TRBV7-9|-|TRBD1
CASSPRDRSWLRTF
TGTGCCAGCAGCCCGAGGGACAGGTCATGGCTACGGACCTTC
>TRBJ1-3|TRBV28|once|-
CASSVSGLYGNTIYF
TGTGCCAGCAGTGTATCGGGACTCTACGGAAACACCATATATTTT
>TRBJ2-7|TRBV2|-|TRBD2
CASSEGLAGEQYF
TGTGCCAGCAGTGAGGGGCTAGCGGGCGAGCAGTACTTC
>TRBJ2-3|TRBV5-1|-|TRBD2
CASSPLVAGEITDTQYF
TGCGCCAGCAGCCCTCTCGTAGCGGGAGAGATCACAGATACGCAGTATTTT